The entry below gives a single T cell receptor beta chain sequence along with its context. What it binds is not known. Germline-derived CDR1 and CDR2 are LNHDA and SQIVND (reference sequence). Trimming took off 3 bases at V and 0 bases at J, with 9 bases between the two ends. This CDR3 is built from 15 residues. These data are taken from a study of cytomegalovirus exposure and HLA in healthy donors. Study-wide points: With DRB1 most and HLA-C fewest, TCR association rates differed between HLA loci in a later analysis.

The PCR made use of 60 Vbeta and 13 Jbeta primers. In the original processing: Later reanalysis found 80 million or so unique TCR beta chains, approximately 11 million of them shared. Measured with immunoSEQ multiplex PCR; TCRdb has only the in-frame clones, and not every one. The D gene and trimming were derived from the DNA, and the V and J assignments and clone size from that table. The table records about 68,000 clones, approximately 78% of them present only once. The sequenced sample consisted of PBMCs. The sequence was collected from a human donor in good health. The chain links TRBV19 to TRBJ1-5; a weak D match, TRBD1 (5 bases). The CDR3 DNA reads TGTGCCAGTAGTATGACAGATTATAGCAATCAGCCCCAGCATTTT. As protein: CASSMTDYSNQPQHF.